Below, 9 T cell receptor beta chains from the same sample are listed, as sequenced in a study of cytomegalovirus exposure and HLA in healthy donors. Researchers ran the PCR with 60 Vbeta and 13 Jbeta primers. Profiling relied on immunoSEQ multiplex PCR, and the TCRdb table lists in-frame clones only, not all of them. The data contain over 100,000 clones, roughly 69% of them singletons. The sequencing input was PBMCs. All receptors come from a woman in her 30s in good health and CMV-seronegative.

This chain connects TRBV11-2 to TRBJ2-1; TRBD2 aligns across 10 bases. J was trimmed by 1 base and V by 8 bases; bases with no gene match: 2. Germline CDR1 reads SGHAT; CDR2 reads FQNNGV. CDR3 size: 14 residues. This CDR3 reads CASALAGSYNEQFF. In DNA, the CDR3 is TGTGCCAGCGCACTAGCGGGATCCTACAATGAGCAGTTCTTC.

The V and J genes are TRBV19 and TRBJ1-1; 8 bases agree with TRBD1. With V trimmed by 6 bases and J by 1 base, 7 bases remained unmatched. The V gene's germline CDR1 is LNHDA and CDR2 SQIVND (reference sequence). The CDR3 is 15 amino acids. In DNA form, the CDR3 reads TGTGCCAGTAGAACCACTGGGACAGGGAACACTGAAGCTTTCTTT. Its translation is CASRTTGTGNTEAFF.

V usage is TRBV10-3 and J usage is TRBJ2-2; 12 positions agree with TRBD1. This CDR3 is built from 15 residues. The ends lost 7 bases at V and 7 bases at J; junction bases unmatched: 7. Germline V CDR1 and CDR2: ENHRY, SYGVKD. The CDR3 loop reads CAINDRDRGRGELFF. The CDR3 bases are TGTGCCATCAATGACCGGGACAGGGGGCGCGGGGAGCTGTTTTTT.

The gene calls are TRBV18 and TRBJ2-1; 7 nucleotides agree with TRBD1. From germline, CDR1 is KGHSH and CDR2 LQKENI. CDR3 length: 13 amino acids. V was pared by 3 bases and J by 8 bases, with 4 bases of the junction left unmatched. Here the CDR3 DNA reads TGTGCCAGCTCACCGACAGGGCTGGATGAGCAGTTCTTC. Translated: CASSPTGLDEQFF.

The chain recombines TRBV28 with TRBJ1-1; no firm D call. V lost 0 bases and J lost 4, with 21 bases in between. The germline CDR1 and CDR2 sequences are MDHEN and SYDVKM. The CDR3 runs 18 residues. As DNA, the CDR3 is TGTGCCAGCAGTTTATGGCGTGTAGGAAGGTCGGCGGGCACTGAAGCTTTCTTT. This translates into CASSLWRVGRSAGTEAFF.

CDR3 residues: CASSLEAQLAGGYEQYF. In nucleotides, the CDR3 is TGTGCCAGCAGCTTGGAGGCGCAACTAGCGGGAGGGTACGAGCAGTACTTC. The chain carries TRBV5-4 and TRBJ2-7; TRBD2 agrees at 13 bases. The CDR3 contains 17 residues. V lost 0 bases, J lost 4 bases, and 7 bases stayed unmatched. Per germline, CDR1 SGHNT and CDR2 YYREEE (reference sequence).

The rearrangement joins TRBV9 to TRBJ1-4; 8 positions agree with TRBD1. The CDR3 runs to 14 residues. Trimming at V came to 4 bases and at J to 8 bases, leaving 7 bases not matched to a gene. Germline CDR1 and CDR2: SGDLS and YYNGEE. The CDR3 nucleotides are TGTGCCAGCAGCTTACGACAGGGGAGCGAAAAACTGTTTTTT. This sequence encodes CASSLRQGSEKLFF.

This chain uses TRBV2 with TRBJ1-1, with a tentative D call TRBD1 (5 bases). The CDR3 has 13 residues. The germline V and J ends were trimmed by 10 bases and 2 bases, with 14 bases remaining between them. Germline CDR1 is SNHLY and CDR2 is FYNNEI. CDR3 loop: CAIHRGINTEAFF. Here the CDR3 DNA reads TGTGCCATCCACCGGGGGATCAACACTGAAGCTTTCTTT.

About this clone itself: This sample also contains other DNA sequences that code for the same CDR3. J is TRBJ2-2 and V is TRBV11-2; 7 positions agree with TRBD2. The V gene end was trimmed by 6 bases and the J gene end by 1 base; junction bases not matched to a gene: 5. Germline V lookup: CDR1 SGHAT, CDR2 FQNNGV. CDR3 length: 15 amino acids. Here the CDR3 reads CASSWGGGNTGELFF. CDR3 nucleotide sequence: TGTGCCAGCAGTTGGGGGGGAGGGAACACCGGGGAGCTGTTTTTT.